This TCR beta chain was found in a study of T cells in Graves' hyperthyroidism and ophthalmopathy. The study, taken as a whole, reports: Ophthalmopathy and stable hyperthyroidism were told apart by a 13 V-J model.

This CDR3 has 14 residues. After removal of 3 bases from V and 0 bases from J, the junction contained 2 bases not matched to a gene. Germline V CDR1 and CDR2: LNHNV, YYDKDF (reference sequence). RNA transcripts gave rise to amplified TCR beta CDR3 regions. Researchers ran a first-round RT-PCR on the TCR CDR3 using the HTBI primer set. TCRdb called the multiplex PCR reads again in MiXCR, with one record for every CDR3 protein. The sample holds around 800,000 distinct CDR3 sequences, 35% to 40% seen once. Each patient was aged 18 to 65 and had newly diagnosed hyperthyroidism of under 2 months' duration. Using more than 7.5 ml of fresh peripheral blood, PBMCs were prepared. As to this clonotype: Its antigen is unidentified.

The clonotype was recovered from a man younger than 35 with Graves' hyperthyroidism. The chain couples TRBV15 to TRBJ2-7; 7 bases are a match to TRBD2. Sequencing used blood. The CDR3 loop is CATSSGGFSYEQYF. CDR3 nucleotide sequence: TGTGCCACCAGCAGCGGGGGGTTCTCCTACGAGCAGTACTTC.